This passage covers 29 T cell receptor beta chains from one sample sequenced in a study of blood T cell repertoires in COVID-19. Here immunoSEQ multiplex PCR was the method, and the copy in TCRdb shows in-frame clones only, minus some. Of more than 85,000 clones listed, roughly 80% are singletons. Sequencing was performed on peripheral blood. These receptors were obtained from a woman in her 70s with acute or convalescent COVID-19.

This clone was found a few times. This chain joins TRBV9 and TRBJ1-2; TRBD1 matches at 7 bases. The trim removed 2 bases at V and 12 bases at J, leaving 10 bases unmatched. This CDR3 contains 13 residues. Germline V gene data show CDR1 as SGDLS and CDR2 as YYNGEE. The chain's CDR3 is CASSVGTAPWHTF. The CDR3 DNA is TGTGCCAGCAGCGTCGGGACAGCCCCTTGGCACACCTTC.

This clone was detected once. CDR3 nucleotides: TGTGCCAGCAGCCAAGAATGGTATAGCGGGGGGGCCGGCTCCTACAATGAGCAGTTCTTC. Translating gives CASSQEWYSGGAGSYNEQFF. This rearrangement joins TRBV3-1 (or the pseudogene TRBV3-2) to TRBJ2-1; 11 bases map to TRBD2. The CDR3 totals 20 residues. CDR1 and CDR2 (germline): LGHDT, YNNKEL (reference sequence). Trimming removed 0 bases from V and 0 bases from J; junction bases left unmatched: 10.

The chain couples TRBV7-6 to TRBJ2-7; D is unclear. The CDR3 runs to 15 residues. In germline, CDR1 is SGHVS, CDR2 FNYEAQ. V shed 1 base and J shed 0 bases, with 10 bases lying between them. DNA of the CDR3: TGTGCCAGCAGCTTAGGGCCAGCGAGCTCCTACGAGCAGTACTTC. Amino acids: CASSLGPASSYEQYF.

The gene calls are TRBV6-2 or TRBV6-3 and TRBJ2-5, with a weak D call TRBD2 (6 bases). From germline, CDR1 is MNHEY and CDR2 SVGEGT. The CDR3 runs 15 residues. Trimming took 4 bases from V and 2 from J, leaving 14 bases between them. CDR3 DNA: TGTGCCAGCAGTTTCGGAGTCGGAGGGCAAGAGACCCAGTACTTC. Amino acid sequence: CASSFGVGGQETQYF.

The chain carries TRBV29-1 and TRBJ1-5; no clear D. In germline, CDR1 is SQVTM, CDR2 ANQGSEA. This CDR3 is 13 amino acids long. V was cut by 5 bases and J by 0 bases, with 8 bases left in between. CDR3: CSVSLDSNQPQHF. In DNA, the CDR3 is TGCAGCGTTTCCCTAGATAGCAATCAGCCCCAGCATTTT.

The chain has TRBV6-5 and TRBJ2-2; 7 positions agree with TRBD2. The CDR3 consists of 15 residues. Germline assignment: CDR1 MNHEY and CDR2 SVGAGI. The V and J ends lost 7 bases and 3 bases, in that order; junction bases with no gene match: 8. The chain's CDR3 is CASTPAGVDTGELFF. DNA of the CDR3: TGTGCCAGCACGCCGGCGGGGGTAGACACCGGGGAGCTGTTTTTT.

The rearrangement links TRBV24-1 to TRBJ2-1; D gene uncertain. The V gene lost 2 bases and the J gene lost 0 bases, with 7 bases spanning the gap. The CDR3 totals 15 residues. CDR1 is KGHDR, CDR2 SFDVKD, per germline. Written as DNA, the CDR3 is TGTGCCACCAGTGATTCCTTTAGCTCCTACAATGAGCAGTTCTTC. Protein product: CATSDSFSSYNEQFF.

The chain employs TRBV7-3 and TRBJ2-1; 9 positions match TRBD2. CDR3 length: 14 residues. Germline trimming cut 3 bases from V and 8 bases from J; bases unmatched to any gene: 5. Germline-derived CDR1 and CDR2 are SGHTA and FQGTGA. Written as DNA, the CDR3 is TGTGCCAGCAGCTTGGGGACTAGCAGCGATGAGCAGTTCTTC. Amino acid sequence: CASSLGTSSDEQFF.

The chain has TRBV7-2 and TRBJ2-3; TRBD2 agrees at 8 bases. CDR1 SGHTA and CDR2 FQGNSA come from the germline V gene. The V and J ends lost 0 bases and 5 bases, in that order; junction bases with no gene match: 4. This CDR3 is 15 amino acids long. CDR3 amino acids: CASSLAGRAKDTQYF. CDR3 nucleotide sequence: TGTGCCAGCAGCTTAGCCGGGAGGGCCAAAGATACGCAGTATTTT.

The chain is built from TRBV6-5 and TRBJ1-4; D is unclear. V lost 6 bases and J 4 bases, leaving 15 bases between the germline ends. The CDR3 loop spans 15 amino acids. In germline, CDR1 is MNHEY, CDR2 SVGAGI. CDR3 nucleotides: TGTGCCAGCAGGCTCCTTGGTGGCGGTAATGAAAAACTGTTTTTT. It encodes CASRLLGGGNEKLFF.

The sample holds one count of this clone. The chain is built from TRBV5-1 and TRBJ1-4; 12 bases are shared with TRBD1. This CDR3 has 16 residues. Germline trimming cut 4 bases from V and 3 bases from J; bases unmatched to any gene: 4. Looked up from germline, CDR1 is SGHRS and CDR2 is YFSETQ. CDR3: CASSPGQGASNEKLFF. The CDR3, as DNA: TGCGCCAGCAGCCCGGGACAGGGGGCTTCTAATGAAAAACTGTTTTTT.

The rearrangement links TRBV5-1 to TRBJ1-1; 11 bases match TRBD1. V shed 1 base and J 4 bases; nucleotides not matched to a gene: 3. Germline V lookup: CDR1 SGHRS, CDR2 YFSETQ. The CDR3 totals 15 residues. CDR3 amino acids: CASSLSGTGGTEAFF. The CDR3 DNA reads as TGCGCCAGCAGCTTGTCAGGGACAGGGGGCACTGAAGCTTTCTTT.

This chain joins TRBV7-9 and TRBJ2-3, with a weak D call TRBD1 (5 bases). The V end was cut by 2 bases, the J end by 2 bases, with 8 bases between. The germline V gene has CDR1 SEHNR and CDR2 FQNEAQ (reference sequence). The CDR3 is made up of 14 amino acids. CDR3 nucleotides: TGTGCCAGCAGCTTAAAGGGGTTCACAGATACGCAGTATTTT. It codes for CASSLKGFTDTQYF.

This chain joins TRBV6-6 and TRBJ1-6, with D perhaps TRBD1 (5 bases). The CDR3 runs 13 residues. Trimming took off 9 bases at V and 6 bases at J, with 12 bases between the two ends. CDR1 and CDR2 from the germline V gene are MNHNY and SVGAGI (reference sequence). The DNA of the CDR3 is TGTGCCAGTTCGACAGACTTTAATTCACCCCTCCACTTT. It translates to CASSTDFNSPLHF.

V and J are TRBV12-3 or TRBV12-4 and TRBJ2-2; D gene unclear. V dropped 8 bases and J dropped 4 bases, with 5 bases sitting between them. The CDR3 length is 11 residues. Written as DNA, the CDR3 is TGTGCCAGCGAGAGCACCGGGGAGCTGTTTTTT. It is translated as CASESTGELFF.

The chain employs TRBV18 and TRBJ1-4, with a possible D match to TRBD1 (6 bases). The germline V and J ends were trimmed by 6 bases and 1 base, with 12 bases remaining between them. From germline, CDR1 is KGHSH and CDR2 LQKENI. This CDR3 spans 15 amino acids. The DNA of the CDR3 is TGTGCCAGCTCTCTGAGCAGGGGAACTAATGAAAAACTGTTTTTT. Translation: CASSLSRGTNEKLFF.

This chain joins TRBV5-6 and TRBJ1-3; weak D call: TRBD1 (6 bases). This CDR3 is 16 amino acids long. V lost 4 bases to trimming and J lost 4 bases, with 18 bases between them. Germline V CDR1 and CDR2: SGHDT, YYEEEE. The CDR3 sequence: CASSLPDRTPGNTIYF. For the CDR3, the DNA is TGTGCCAGCAGCCTACCCGACAGGACGCCCGGAAACACCATATATTTT. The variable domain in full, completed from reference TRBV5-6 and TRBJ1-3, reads DAGVTQSPTHLIKTRGQQVTLRCSPKSGHDTVSWYQQALGQGPQFIFQYYEEEERQRGNFPDRFSGHQFPNYSSELNVNALLLGDSALYLCASSLPDRTPGNTIYFGEGSWLTVV.

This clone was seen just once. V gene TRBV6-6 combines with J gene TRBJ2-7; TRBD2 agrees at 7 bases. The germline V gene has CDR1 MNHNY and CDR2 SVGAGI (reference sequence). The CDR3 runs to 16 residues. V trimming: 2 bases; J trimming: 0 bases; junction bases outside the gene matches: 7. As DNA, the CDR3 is TGTGCCAGCAGTTACGCACTAGCGCCTAGCTCCTACGAGCAGTACTTC. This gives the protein CASSYALAPSSYEQYF.

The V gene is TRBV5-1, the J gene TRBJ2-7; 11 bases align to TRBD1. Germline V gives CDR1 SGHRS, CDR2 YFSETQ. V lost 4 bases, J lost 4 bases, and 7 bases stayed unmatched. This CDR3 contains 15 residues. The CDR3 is CASSPRTGGFYEQYF. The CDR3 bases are TGCGCCAGCAGCCCTCGGACAGGGGGCTTTTACGAGCAGTACTTC.

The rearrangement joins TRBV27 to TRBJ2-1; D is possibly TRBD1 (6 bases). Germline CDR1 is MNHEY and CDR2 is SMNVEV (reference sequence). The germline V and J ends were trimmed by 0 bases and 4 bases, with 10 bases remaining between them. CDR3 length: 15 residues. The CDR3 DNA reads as TGTGCCAGCAGTTTATCGTGGGGGCCATACAATGAGCAGTTCTTC. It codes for CASSLSWGPYNEQFF.

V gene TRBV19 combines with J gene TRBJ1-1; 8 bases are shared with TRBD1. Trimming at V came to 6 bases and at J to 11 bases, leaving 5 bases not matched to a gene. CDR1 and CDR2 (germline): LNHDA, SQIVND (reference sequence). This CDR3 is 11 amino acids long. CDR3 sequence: CASRTDRVAFF. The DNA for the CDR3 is TGTGCCAGTAGGACGGACAGGGTGGCTTTCTTT.

The CDR3 bases are TGTGCCAGCAGCTTTTGGGGGCAAGGGCCCCAGCATTTT. Protein: CASSFWGQGPQHF. V and J are TRBV7-9 and TRBJ1-5, with a tentative D call TRBD1 (6 bases). The CDR3 totals 13 residues. Trimming pared 3 bases from V and 9 bases from J, leaving 12 bases between. The germline CDR1 and CDR2 sequences are SEHNR and FQNEAQ (reference sequence).

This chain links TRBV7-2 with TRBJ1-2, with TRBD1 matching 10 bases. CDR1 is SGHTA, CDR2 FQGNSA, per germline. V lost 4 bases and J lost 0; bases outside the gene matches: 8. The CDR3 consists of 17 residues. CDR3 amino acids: CASSWADRGVANYGYTF. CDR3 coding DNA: TGTGCCAGCAGCTGGGCGGACAGGGGGGTGGCTAACTATGGCTACACCTTC.

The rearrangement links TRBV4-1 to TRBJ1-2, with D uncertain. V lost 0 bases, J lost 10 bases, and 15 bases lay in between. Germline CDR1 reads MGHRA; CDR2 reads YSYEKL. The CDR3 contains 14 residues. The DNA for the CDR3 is TGCGCCAGCAGCCAAGAGACTACTGGGCCTTTCTACACCTTC. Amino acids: CASSQETTGPFYTF.

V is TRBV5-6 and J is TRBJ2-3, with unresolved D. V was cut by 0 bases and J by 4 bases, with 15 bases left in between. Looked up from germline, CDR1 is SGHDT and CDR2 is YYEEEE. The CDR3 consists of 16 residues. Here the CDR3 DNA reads TGTGCCAGCAGCTTGGTCCAGGCCGGCGCCGCAGATACGCAGTATTTT. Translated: CASSLVQAGAADTQYF.

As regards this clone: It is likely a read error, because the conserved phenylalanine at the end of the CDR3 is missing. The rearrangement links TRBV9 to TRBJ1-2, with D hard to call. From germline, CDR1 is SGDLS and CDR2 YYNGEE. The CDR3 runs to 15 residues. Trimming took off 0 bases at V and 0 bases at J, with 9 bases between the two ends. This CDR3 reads CASSVAQNPNYGYTL. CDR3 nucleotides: TGTGCCAGCAGCGTAGCCCAGAACCCTAACTATGGCTACACCCTC.

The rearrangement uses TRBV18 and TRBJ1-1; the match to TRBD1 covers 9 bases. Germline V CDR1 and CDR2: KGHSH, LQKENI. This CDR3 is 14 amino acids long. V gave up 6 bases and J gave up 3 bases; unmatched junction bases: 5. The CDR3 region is CASSPGTGYTEAFF. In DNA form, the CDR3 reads TGTGCCAGCTCCCCCGGGACAGGGTACACTGAAGCTTTCTTT.

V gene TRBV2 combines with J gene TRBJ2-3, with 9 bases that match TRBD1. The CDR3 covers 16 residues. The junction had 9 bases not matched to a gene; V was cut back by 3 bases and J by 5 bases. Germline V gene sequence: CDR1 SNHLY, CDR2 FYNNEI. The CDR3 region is CASSERTGASGDTQYF. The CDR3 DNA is TGTGCCAGCAGTGAGCGGACAGGGGCTAGCGGAGATACGCAGTATTTT.

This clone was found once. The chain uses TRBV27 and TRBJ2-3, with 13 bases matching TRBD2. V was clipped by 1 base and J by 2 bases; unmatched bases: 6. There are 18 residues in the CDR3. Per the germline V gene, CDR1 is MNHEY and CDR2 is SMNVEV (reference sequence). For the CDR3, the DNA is TGTGCCAGCAGTTTATATCTCGGACTAGCGGGAGTCACAGATACGCAGTATTTT. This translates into CASSLYLGLAGVTDTQYF.